The 10 T cell receptor beta chains below come from one sample, sequenced in a study of regulatory T cells in long-lasting Graves disease. Arm-PCR of CDR3 regions and iRepertoire HTBI primers were used to build TCR beta libraries. TCRdb independently ran MiXCR on the multiplex PCR reads; one entry per CDR3 protein. This sample carries 350,000 to 500,000 distinct CDR3 sequences, around 15% of them seen once, and the ten largest clones take roughly 23%. As to time point: newly diagnosed GD, antithyroid drugs for less than 3 months. PBMC-derived RNA was used for the TCR library. The sample was also reused in another study, on T cells in Graves' hyperthyroidism and ophthalmopathy.

The material sequenced was peripheral blood mononuclear cells (PBMCs), taken at new diagnosis, from a patient treated with antithyroid drugs. These receptors were obtained from a woman younger than 35 with Graves disease.

V usage is TRBV27 and J usage is TRBJ1-2; 7 positions match TRBD1. CDR3 size: 15 residues. The junction had 10 bases not matched to a gene; V was cut back by 5 bases and J by 4 bases. The germline gives CDR1 MNHEY, CDR2 SMNVEV (reference sequence). The CDR3 coding sequence is TGTGCCAGCAGTCCCCTCCCGACAGGGACCTATGGCTACACCTTC. Its protein product is CASSPLPTGTYGYTF.

Many counts were recorded for this clonotype. The gene calls are TRBV7-3 and TRBJ2-7, with TRBD2 as a possible D gene (7 bases). The V and J ends lost 5 bases and 2 bases respectively, with 13 bases between them. The CDR3 length is 14 residues. Per the germline V gene, CDR1 is SGHTA and CDR2 is FQGTGA. The CDR3 coding sequence is TGTGCCAGCAGCCAACAGGGAGGGGCCTACGAGCAGTACTTC. It specifies CASSQQGGAYEQYF.

This clonotype has a handful of counts. The chain is built from TRBV11-2 and TRBJ2-3; the D gene is possibly TRBD2 (5 bases). V was shortened by 3 bases and J by 3 bases, with 16 bases between the two germline ends. Looked up from germline, CDR1 is SGHAT and CDR2 is FQNNGV. CDR3 length: 16 amino acids. CDR3 amino acids: CASSFQTGRSTDTQYF. The CDR3 bases are TGTGCCAGCAGCTTCCAAACGGGAAGGTCGACAGATACGCAGTATTTT.

This clonotype was seen ten or more times. This rearrangement joins TRBV3-1 to TRBJ2-1; D is perhaps TRBD2 (7 bases). The better agreement between TRBJ2-5 and the DNA end casts doubt on the J call. Germline V gene sequence: CDR1 LGHDT, CDR2 YNNKEL (reference sequence). The CDR3 has 14 amino acids. The CDR3 region has the DNA TGTGCCAGCAGCCAAACAGGGCGGGGGGAGACCCAGTACTTC. Its translation is CASSQTGRGETQYF.

This clonotype showed up just a few times. The genes are TRBV12-3 or TRBV12-4 and TRBJ2-3; D perhaps matches TRBD2 (6 bases). The CDR3 is 14 residues long. Trimming pared 10 bases from V and 2 bases from J, leaving 16 bases between. The CDR3 coding sequence is TGTGCCACCCGCATGGGACTCCACACAGATACGCAGTATTTT. Its protein is CATRMGLHTDTQYF.

In this sample, this clonotype turned up a few times. The chain joins TRBV5-1 to TRBJ2-1; 11 bases fit TRBD2. Germline lookup yields CDR1 SGHRS and CDR2 YFSETQ. The CDR3 spans 15 residues. V gave up 2 bases and J gave up 6 bases; unmatched junction bases: 4. The CDR3 DNA reads as TGCGCCAGCAGCTTTACTAGCGGGAGTAGCAATGAGCAGTTCTTC. It codes for CASSFTSGSSNEQFF.

This clonotype appeared many times. This chain connects TRBV5-1 to TRBJ2-1; 10 bases map to TRBD2. Losses at the gene ends were 1 base for V and 0 bases for J; bases not matched to a gene: 4. Germline V lookup: CDR1 SGHRS, CDR2 YFSETQ. The CDR3 extends over 17 amino acids. CDR3 nucleotide sequence: TGCGCCAGCAGCTTGCCAAGGACTAGCGGCTCCTACAATGAGCAGTTCTTC. It translates to CASSLPRTSGSYNEQFF.

This clonotype has ten or more counts. This rearrangement joins TRBV6-2 or TRBV6-3 to TRBJ1-2; D possibly corresponds to TRBD1 (6 bases). Germline-derived CDR1 and CDR2 are MNHEY and SVGEGT. The CDR3 is made up of 14 amino acids. The V end was cut by 2 bases, the J end by 8 bases, with 15 bases between. The CDR3 sequence: CASSYVAGVGGYTF. The DNA for the CDR3 is TGTGCCAGCAGTTACGTCGCAGGGGTAGGCGGCTACACCTTC.

This clonotype was observed at least ten times. This chain links TRBV2 with TRBJ2-3; 8 bases are shared with TRBD2. The CDR3 contains 13 residues. Per germline, CDR1 SNHLY and CDR2 FYNNEI. Trimming cost V 7 bases and J 5 bases; bases outside gene matches: 5. The CDR3 DNA is TGTGCCAGCAAGGGACTAGAAGTAGATACGCAGTATTTT. Protein product: CASKGLEVDTQYF.

Turning to this clonotype: Just one base apart from a much larger clone, this may be a read error. J is TRBJ1-2 and V is TRBV28; possible D gene TRBD1, 6 bases. Trimming removed 4 bases at V and 0 bases at J, with 12 bases between. This CDR3 region has 15 residues. CDR1 is MDHEN, CDR2 SYDVKM, per germline. CDR3 region: CASSWGTRANYGYTF. The CDR3, as DNA: TGTGCCAGCAGTTGGGGGACAAGAGCTAACTATGGCTACACCTTC.